This note documents a single T cell receptor beta chain sequence. Its antigen remains unidentified. The data belong to a study of cytomegalovirus exposure and HLA in healthy donors. The V gene's germline CDR1 is LNHNV and CDR2 YYDKDF (reference sequence). The CDR3 extends over 15 amino acids. V gave up 9 bases and J gave up 1 base, with 16 bases separating them. PCR used 60 Vbeta primers and 13 Jbeta primers. Using immunoSEQ multiplex PCR, the repertoire was profiled, and TCRdb retains in-frame clones only, with some absent. Of around 120,000 clones in the sample, around two thirds were seen once. Study findings and constraints: A later analysis linked a missense DCLRE1C variant to TCR beta V- and J-gene trimming. Associated with HLA alleles at 0.05 false discovery rate in a later analysis were some 16,000 TCR beta sequences. Later analysis suggested most CMV-associated TCR beta chains were HLA-restricted.

All the people who gave samples were healthy bone marrow donors. The sequenced sample was PBMCs. This clonotype was obtained from a woman aged 40 to 50 in good health and CMV-seropositive. The rearrangement links TRBV15 to TRBJ2-1; a possible D gene is TRBD2 (5 bases). The CDR3 DNA follows: TGTGCCACGACCCCCCGAGACTATTCCTACAATGAGCAGTTCTTC. Its protein product is CATTPRDYSYNEQFF.